This record looks at one T cell receptor (beta chain) sequence and its context. The entry originates in a study of response to subunit inactivated influenza vaccine. This CDR3 is 14 amino acids long. The germline gives CDR1 SGHTA, CDR2 FQGTGA. Trimming cost V 0 bases and J 10 bases, with 14 bases left between them. TCRdb processed the RT-PCR reads anew with MiXCR; each CDR3 protein has one entry. The sample lists about 570,000 distinct CDR3 sequences, approximately 11% seen once, with approximately 11% in the top ten. This same sample was also part of a study on T cells expressing NK-cell markers. From that study: 5'RACE template switching built TCR beta cDNA with unique molecular identifiers. The eight sequenced donors comprised seven who were HCMV-seropositive and one who was seronegative. In five to seven donors, dominant CD3+CD56+NKG2C+ clonotypes ranked among the top 10 CD8+ clonotypes.

The origin of this receptor is a man aged 45-65 years who received an inactivated influenza vaccine. The material sequenced was PBMCs from blood, taken on the day of vaccination. V gene TRBV7-3 combines with J gene TRBJ2-3; possibly TRBD1 or TRBD2 for D (5 bases each). CDR3 coding DNA: TGTGCCAGCAGCTTAACCAGCGAGGGGTGGCCGCAGTATTTT. Translation gives CASSLTSEGWPQYF. Drawing the rest from reference TRBV7-3 and TRBJ2-3, the complete variable domain is GAGVSQTPSNKVTEKGKYVELRCDPISGHTALYWYRQSLGQGPEFLIYFQGTGAADDSGLPNDRFFAVRPEGSVSTLKIQRTERGDSAVYLCASSLTSEGWPQYFGPGTRLTVL.